The 13 T cell receptor beta chains reported below all come from one sample, sequenced in a study of chemoradiotherapy in HPV16-positive cancers. Using immunoSEQ multiplex PCR, the repertoire was profiled, and TCRdb retains in-frame clones only, with some absent. The sample consists of around 1,300 clones, 80% of them appearing once. This material consisted of tumor tissue, taken from a patient who underwent chemoradiotherapy. Every receptor here comes from a human donor with HPV-associated anogenital cancer.

The chain is built from TRBV15 and TRBJ2-2; 7 bases agree with TRBD1. With V trimmed by 2 bases and J by 3 bases, 6 bases remained unmatched. This CDR3 has 16 residues. Germline V CDR1 and CDR2: LNHNV, YYDKDF (reference sequence). The CDR3: CATSRLGQADTGELFF. The CDR3 bases are TGTGCCACCAGCAGATTAGGACAGGCAGACACCGGGGAGCTGTTTTTT.

The rearrangement links TRBV28 to TRBJ1-1; 7 bases fit TRBD1. Trimming took 2 bases from V and 4 from J; bases not matched to a gene: 4. Germline values: CDR1 MDHEN, CDR2 SYDVKM. The CDR3 length is 14 residues. CDR3 nucleotide sequence: TGTGCCAGCAGTTTAAGGAACAGGGGCACTGAAGCTTTCTTT. The encoded protein is CASSLRNRGTEAFF.

The chain couples TRBV6-4 to TRBJ2-1; 7 nucleotides agree with TRBD2. CDR1 is MRHNA and CDR2 is SNTAGT in the germline V gene. Trimming took 6 bases from V and 3 from J; bases not matched to a gene: 8. The CDR3 covers 15 residues. The CDR3 spells CASRGRDIGYNEQFF. CDR3 nucleotide sequence: TGTGCCAGCAGGGGGAGGGATATTGGCTACAATGAGCAGTTCTTC.

The chain employs TRBV6-6 and TRBJ1-1; the D is unclear. The CDR3 length is 12 residues. The germline V gene has CDR1 MNHNY and CDR2 SVGAGI (reference sequence). The ends were cut back, 2 bases at V and 3 bases at J, with 4 bases in the middle. CDR3 in DNA: TGTGCCAGCAGTTACGGACACACTGAAGCTTTCTTT. Its translation is CASSYGHTEAFF.

The genes are TRBV5-6 and TRBJ2-5, with D possibly matching TRBD2 (5 bases). V was trimmed by 4 bases and J by 7 bases, leaving 14 bases between them. This CDR3 has 13 residues. CDR1 is SGHDT and CDR2 is YYEEEE in the germline V gene. CDR3 amino acids: CASSVTRSGTQYF. DNA of the CDR3: TGTGCCAGCAGCGTAACTAGGAGCGGGACCCAGTACTTC. The full variable domain, completed using reference TRBV5-6 and TRBJ2-5, is DAGVTQSPTHLIKTRGQQVTLRCSPKSGHDTVSWYQQALGQGPQFIFQYYEEEERQRGNFPDRFSGHQFPNYSSELNVNALLLGDSALYLCASSVTRSGTQYFGPGTRLLVL.

This clone was observed a single time. This chain uses TRBV6-4 with TRBJ2-3, with TRBD1 identical over 7 bases. The ends lost 6 bases at V and 2 bases at J; junction bases unmatched: 5. Germline lookup yields CDR1 MRHNA and CDR2 SNTAGT. The CDR3 covers 14 residues. This chain's CDR3 is CASRGDRDTDTQYF. CDR3 in DNA: TGTGCCAGCAGAGGAGACAGGGACACAGATACGCAGTATTTT.

This clone was seen only a few times. V usage is TRBV7-9 and J usage is TRBJ2-1, with D possibly matching TRBD1 (6 bases). This CDR3 region has 14 residues. Per germline, CDR1 SEHNR and CDR2 FQNEAQ (reference sequence). Trimming cost V 3 bases and J 5 bases, with 11 bases left between them. The CDR3 DNA is TGTGCCAGCAGCTTCCAGGGGTCCAACAATGAGCAGTTCTTC. The encoded protein is CASSFQGSNNEQFF.

The rearrangement joins TRBV5-1 to TRBJ2-1; TRBD1 aligns across 11 bases. The CDR3 loop spans 13 amino acids. Germline CDR1 and CDR2: SGHRS and YFSETQ. The V and J ends lost 3 bases and 9 bases, in that order; junction bases with no gene match: 2. This CDR3 reads CASSWDRGVEQFF. In DNA, the CDR3 is TGCGCCAGCAGCTGGGACAGGGGGGTTGAGCAGTTCTTC. The full variable domain, with the rest looked up from reference TRBV5-1 and TRBJ2-1, is KAGVTQTPRYLIKTRGQQVTLSCSPISGHRSVSWYQQTPGQGLQFLFEYFSETQRNKGNFPGRFSGRQFSNSRSEMNVSTLELGDSALYLCASSWDRGVEQFFGPGTRLTVL.

This clone was detected only a few times. The chain carries TRBV10-3 and TRBJ2-5; 7 positions agree with TRBD2. This CDR3 comprises 13 residues. Trimming cost V 8 bases and J 0 bases; bases outside gene matches: 3. CDR1 is ENHRY, CDR2 SYGVKD, per germline. The CDR3 sequence is CAIGGGYQETQYF. DNA of the CDR3: TGTGCCATCGGGGGGGGGTACCAAGAGACCCAGTACTTC.

The V call is TRBV6-1, the J call TRBJ1-2, with D unclear. Looked up from germline, CDR1 is MNHNS and CDR2 is SASEGT. The ends were cut back, 8 bases at V and 3 bases at J, with 19 bases in the middle. CDR3 size: 15 residues. The CDR3 bases are TGTGCCAGCGCACCGGGAGCGACTACTTACTATGGCTACACCTTC. Its translation: CASAPGATTYYGYTF.

The J gene is TRBJ1-1, the V gene TRBV11-2; the D gene is possibly TRBD1 (5 bases). The CDR3 runs 16 residues. Germline CDR1 is SGHAT and CDR2 is FQNNGV. The ends were cut back, 7 bases at V and 1 base at J, with 19 bases in the middle. The CDR3 region has the DNA TGTGCCAGCAACTGGGCCAGTGGACAAAGGAACACTGAAGCTTTCTTT. Its protein is CASNWASGQRNTEAFF.

This rearrangement joins TRBV19 to TRBJ2-7, with 8 bases that match TRBD2. Trimming at V came to 6 bases and at J to 1 base, leaving 17 bases not matched to a gene. CDR3 length equals 18 residues. Germline loops: CDR1 LNHDA, CDR2 SQIVND (reference sequence). The chain's CDR3 is CASSPREREKDRSYEQYF. DNA for the CDR3: TGTGCCAGTAGCCCCCGGGAGCGGGAGAAAGATAGGTCCTACGAGCAGTACTTC.

The rearrangement uses TRBV11-2 and TRBJ2-1; TRBD2 matches 8 bases. The CDR3 is 17 residues long. V lost 4 bases, J lost 10 bases, and 18 bases stayed unmatched. Germline V gene data show CDR1 as SGHAT and CDR2 as FQNNGV. The CDR3 DNA is TGTGCCAGCAGCTACAGACCGTTAGCGCCTTTAGCGGGAGAGCAGTTCTTC. It specifies CASSYRPLAPLAGEQFF.